These 25 T cell receptor beta chains came from one sample sequenced in a study of Ad26.COV2.S vaccination and SARS-CoV-2 variants. Clones were sequenced by immunoSEQ multiplex PCR, and TCRdb holds only the in-frame ones, with some missing. The table lists around 400,000 clones, approximately 91% of them singletons. The treatment here: around 19 received Ad26.COV2.S at low or high dose, single or two shots; several received placebo; per-sample allocation not given. Sample collection was performed on day 63 after the first vaccine or placebo injection. This sample comprised peripheral blood, obtained in a trial of Ad26.COV2.S vaccine versus placebo. These TCRs come from a person aged 18-60 years who received the Ad26.COV2.S COVID-19 vaccine or a placebo.

The CDR3 spells CSGGTGAYEQYF. The DNA for the CDR3 is TGCAGCGGGGGGACAGGGGCCTACGAGCAGTACTTC. This chain uses TRBV29-1 with TRBJ2-7, with TRBD1 matching 10 bases. Germline-derived CDR1 and CDR2 are SQVTM and ANQGSEA. The ends lost 7 bases at V and 2 bases at J; junction bases unmatched: 2. This CDR3 has 12 amino acids.

The chain uses TRBV6-5 and TRBJ2-6; no definite D call. The CDR3 has 14 residues. V lost 5 bases, J lost 4 bases, and 9 bases lay in between. CDR1 is MNHEY and CDR2 is SVGAGI in the germline V gene. CDR3 in DNA: TGTGCCAGCAGTCCCGTTGGGGGGGCCAACGTCCTGACTTTC. Protein sequence: CASSPVGGANVLTF.

This chain uses TRBV10-3 with TRBJ2-1, with 7 bases identical to TRBD1. The CDR3 extends over 15 amino acids. CDR1 is ENHRY, CDR2 SYGVKD, per germline. Trimming took 6 bases from V and 7 from J; bases not matched to a gene: 12. The CDR3 DNA follows: TGTGCCATCAGCGCTACCGGGACAGCTCATAATGAGCAGTTCTTC. Amino acid sequence: CAISATGTAHNEQFF.

V gene TRBV12-3 or TRBV12-4 combines with J gene TRBJ1-1, with D unclear. V dropped 3 bases and J dropped 1 base, with 3 bases sitting between them. This CDR3 comprises 12 residues. The CDR3 reads CASSFSNTEAFF. CDR3 nucleotides: TGTGCCAGCAGTTTTTCGAACACTGAAGCTTTCTTT.

The chain links TRBV7-8 to TRBJ1-1; D may be TRBD1 (5 bases). The CDR3 runs to 15 residues. V lost 2 bases and J 2 bases, leaving 12 bases between the germline ends. Germline CDR1 SGHVS, CDR2 FQNEAQ. CDR3 in amino acids: CASSLRGGVNTEAFF. CDR3 sequence (DNA): TGTGCCAGCAGCTTACGGGGCGGGGTAAACACTGAAGCTTTCTTT.

The V gene is TRBV7-3, the J gene TRBJ2-7; D uncertain. V dropped 4 bases and J dropped 0 bases, with 7 bases sitting between them. This CDR3 region has 13 residues. The germline V gene has CDR1 SGHTA and CDR2 FQGTGA. The CDR3 loop reads CASSSGPSYEQYF. Here the CDR3 DNA reads TGTGCCAGCAGCTCTGGACCCTCCTACGAGCAGTACTTC.

CDR3 coding DNA: TGTGCCACCAGCAGAGTCGGGGCAGTTTACAATGAGCAGTTCTTC. Its translation: CATSRVGAVYNEQFF. This chain uses TRBV15 with TRBJ2-1, with D perhaps TRBD1 or TRBD2 (5 bases each). V lost 1 base, J lost 4 bases, and 11 bases lay in between. CDR1 is LNHNV, CDR2 YYDKDF, per germline (reference sequence). The CDR3 length is 15 residues.

The chain carries TRBV2 and TRBJ1-1; D is uncertain. Trimming shortened V by 7 bases and J by 8 bases, and 11 bases separated the two germline ends. From germline, CDR1 is SNHLY and CDR2 FYNNEI. There are 11 residues in the CDR3. The CDR3 coding sequence is TGTGCCAGCATGGGAGGGAGGGAAGCTTTCTTT. Translating it yields CASMGGREAFF.

The chain joins TRBV7-2 to TRBJ2-7; the D is unclear. With 2 bases removed from V and 6 bases from J, the gap between germline ends came to 14 bases. There are 14 residues in the CDR3. Per the germline V gene, CDR1 is SGHTA and CDR2 is FQGNSA. DNA for the CDR3: TGTGCCAGCAGCTTATCCGGAGTACTATCCGAGCAGTACTTC. Translating it yields CASSLSGVLSEQYF. The complete variable domain, with remaining parts taken from reference TRBV7-2 and TRBJ2-7, reads GAGVSQSPSNKVTEKGKDVELRCDPISGHTALYWYRQSLGQGLEFLIYFQGNSAPDKSGLPSDRFSAERTGGSVSTLTIQRTQQEDSAVYLCASSLSGVLSEQYFGPGTRLTVT.

J is TRBJ2-1 and V is TRBV5-1, with 10 bases aligning to TRBD2. Germline values: CDR1 SGHRS, CDR2 YFSETQ. After removal of 3 bases from V and 5 bases from J, the junction contained 5 bases not matched to a gene. This CDR3 has 15 residues. CDR3 DNA sequence: TGCGCCAGCAGCTCCGCTAGCGGGGGTAACAATGAGCAGTTCTTC. Its translation: CASSSASGGNNEQFF. The entire variable domain, with the rest obtained from reference TRBV5-1 and TRBJ2-1, is as follows: KAGVTQTPRYLIKTRGQQVTLSCSPISGHRSVSWYQQTPGQGLQFLFEYFSETQRNKGNFPGRFSGRQFSNSRSEMNVSTLELGDSALYLCASSSASGGNNEQFFGPGTRLTVL.

This clone was counted a few times. The rearrangement uses TRBV2 and TRBJ2-2; 8 bases line up with TRBD2. The V and J ends lost 4 bases and 5 bases, in that order; junction bases with no gene match: 6. CDR3 size: 15 residues. CDR1 is SNHLY, CDR2 FYNNEI, per germline. CDR3 sequence: CASSVPRGGTGELFF. CDR3 bases: TGTGCCAGCAGTGTTCCCCGGGGGGGGACCGGGGAGCTGTTTTTT.

This rearrangement joins TRBV27 to TRBJ2-1; D is perhaps TRBD1 or TRBD2 (6 bases each). This CDR3 has 15 residues. In germline, CDR1 is MNHEY, CDR2 SMNVEV (reference sequence). V dropped 6 bases and J dropped 4 bases, with 16 bases sitting between them. The CDR3 nucleotides read TGTGCCAGCAGCACTGGGATAGGGGGGTACAATGAGCAGTTCTTC. Its protein is CASSTGIGGYNEQFF.

The V and J genes are TRBV19 and TRBJ2-2, with 9 nucleotides matching TRBD1. The CDR3 has 17 residues. Per the germline V gene, CDR1 is LNHDA and CDR2 is SQIVND (reference sequence). V trimming: 0 bases; J trimming: 5 bases; junction bases outside the gene matches: 7. Here the CDR3 DNA reads TGTGCCAGTAGTATAGATCGGAGACAGGGGGGAACCGGGGAGCTGTTTTTT. Translating it yields CASSIDRRQGGTGELFF.

This clone was recorded only once. The chain links TRBV6-5 to TRBJ2-7; D might be TRBD1 or TRBD2, each matching 6 bases. The V end was cut by 5 bases, the J end by 7 bases, with 15 bases between. The CDR3 has 13 residues. Germline V gene sequence: CDR1 MNHEY, CDR2 SVGAGI. In DNA form, the CDR3 reads TGTGCCAGCAGTACCCGGAGGGGGGAAGAGCAGTACTTC. Residues: CASSTRRGEEQYF.

The V gene is TRBV3-1 (or the pseudogene TRBV3-2), the J gene TRBJ2-5; a weak D match, TRBD1 (7 bases). CDR1 is LGHDT and CDR2 is YNNKEL in the germline V gene (reference sequence). The CDR3 spans 14 residues. V lost 2 bases and J 5 bases, leaving 12 bases between the germline ends. CDR3: CASSQQGGQETQYF. CDR3 nucleotides: TGTGCCAGCAGCCAACAGGGGGGTCAGGAGACCCAGTACTTC.

The chain recombines TRBV28 with TRBJ2-7; D perhaps matches TRBD2 (6 bases). Germline values: CDR1 MDHEN, CDR2 SYDVKM. V was pared by 2 bases and J by 3 bases, with 23 bases between. The CDR3 covers 18 residues. The CDR3 DNA reads as TGTGCCAGCAGTTTAGTTCTGGGAGGCCCTCTCAACCTCTACGAGCAGTACTTC. It codes for CASSLVLGGPLNLYEQYF. Using reference TRBV28 and TRBJ2-7 for the parts outside the CDR3, the full variable domain is DVKVTQSSRYLVKRTGEKVFLECVQDMDHENMFWYRQDPGLGLRLIYFSYDVKMKEKGDIPEGYSVSREKKERFSLILESASTNQTSMYLCASSLVLGGPLNLYEQYFGPGTRLTVT.

The chain employs TRBV6-5 and TRBJ1-6; TRBD1 matches at 8 bases. The trim removed 3 bases at V and 10 bases at J, leaving 8 bases unmatched. Germline CDR1 reads MNHEY; CDR2 reads SVGAGI. This CDR3 region has 15 residues. The CDR3 loop is CASSYWGQEGSPLHF. The CDR3 DNA reads as TGTGCCAGCAGTTATTGGGGACAGGAGGGGTCACCCCTCCACTTT.

V usage is TRBV2 and J usage is TRBJ2-3; no definite D call. V lost 3 bases to trimming and J lost 4 bases, with 8 bases between them. Per germline, CDR1 SNHLY and CDR2 FYNNEI. The CDR3 loop spans 13 amino acids. The CDR3 spells CASSDYGPDTQYF. As DNA, the CDR3 is TGTGCCAGCAGTGACTATGGCCCAGATACGCAGTATTTT.

The rearrangement links TRBV11-3 to TRBJ2-3, with 9 bases aligning to TRBD1. CDR3 size: 14 residues. The germline gives CDR1 SGHNT, CDR2 YENEEA. The J segment lost 6 bases and the V segment lost 5 bases, leaving 6 bases of the junction unmatched. The CDR3 spells CASSARTGDDTQYF. DNA for the CDR3: TGTGCCAGCAGCGCCCGGACAGGGGACGATACGCAGTATTTT. The full variable domain, completed using reference TRBV11-3 and TRBJ2-3, is EAGVVQSPRYKIIEKKQPVAFWCNPISGHNTLYWYLQNLGQGPELLIRYENEEAVDDSQLPKDRFSAERLKGVDSTLKIQPAELGDSAVYLCASSARTGDDTQYFGPGTRLTVL.

The chain is built from TRBV19 and TRBJ1-5; the match to TRBD1 covers 7 bases. J gave up 0 bases and V 5 bases, and 7 bases lay outside the gene matches. Germline CDR1 reads LNHDA; CDR2 reads SQIVND (reference sequence). The CDR3 consists of 16 residues. The CDR3 bases are TGTGCCAGTAGTCCTCGACAGGGCCTTAGCAATCAGCCCCAGCATTTT. This codes for CASSPRQGLSNQPQHF.

The CDR3 is CASTRSTDTQYF. The CDR3 region has the DNA TGTGCCAGCACCAGAAGCACAGATACGCAGTATTTT. V gene TRBV11-2 combines with J gene TRBJ2-3; D is unclear. The CDR3 is made up of 12 amino acids. The V and J ends lost 7 bases and 0 bases respectively, with 5 bases between them. In germline, CDR1 is SGHAT, CDR2 FQNNGV.

The chain joins TRBV15 to TRBJ2-3; D not resolved. Germline values: CDR1 LNHNV, CDR2 YYDKDF (reference sequence). V was cut by 2 bases and J by 8 bases, with 17 bases left in between. This CDR3 comprises 15 residues. The CDR3 DNA follows: TGTGCCACCAGCAGAAGAGGACCGGATGGATTTACGCAGTATTTT. It yields the protein CATSRRGPDGFTQYF. Drawing the rest from reference TRBV15 and TRBJ2-3, the complete variable domain is DAMVIQNPRYQVTQFGKPVTLSCSQTLNHNVMYWYQQKSSQAPKLLFHYYDKDFNNEADTPDNFQSRRPNTSFCFLDIRSPGLGDTAMYLCATSRRGPDGFTQYFGPGTRLTVL.

V gene TRBV5-1 combines with J gene TRBJ2-7; maybe TRBD2 (6 bases). The CDR3 contains 15 residues. The V end lost 4 bases, the J end lost 0 bases, and 14 bases lay between the germline ends. The germline V gene encodes CDR1 SGHRS and CDR2 YFSETQ. CDR3 loop: CASSAQSGGSYEQYF. The DNA of the CDR3 is TGCGCCAGCAGCGCCCAATCCGGGGGCTCCTACGAGCAGTACTTC.

J is TRBJ1-2 and V is TRBV11-3, with a possible D match to TRBD1 (6 bases). The V end lost 5 bases, the J end lost 2 bases, and 12 bases lay between the germline ends. Looked up from germline, CDR1 is SGHNT and CDR2 is YENEEA. This CDR3 region has 14 residues. As DNA, the CDR3 is TGTGCCAGCAGCCGAGGTCAGGGGAACTATGGCTACACCTTC. Encoded protein: CASSRGQGNYGYTF.

The chain joins TRBV6-5 to TRBJ1-1; D unclear. CDR3 length equals 13 residues. V was shortened by 9 bases and J by 6 bases, with 17 bases between the two germline ends. Germline CDR1 is MNHEY and CDR2 is SVGAGI. The CDR3 sequence: CASGKTLGAEAFF. The CDR3 DNA reads TGTGCCAGTGGGAAGACCCTTGGGGCTGAAGCTTTCTTT.